The T cell receptor beta chain described here comes from a study of T cell responses to AZD1222 COVID-19 vaccine. Study at large: Second-dose timings of about 4 or about 12 weeks were pooled.

As for this clone: Its antigen is undetermined.

The table came from immunoSEQ multiplex PCR; TCRdb's copy has only in-frame clones and leaves some out. The sample gives about 130,000 clones, over 75% of which show up once; around 7% is in the top ten. The CDR3 covers 16 residues. Losses at the gene ends were 6 bases for V and 9 bases for J; bases not matched to a gene: 15. The V gene's germline CDR1 is MNHEY and CDR2 SVGAGI. Study outcomes and limitations: Researchers took repertoire samples only after the peak T cell response had come.

Material: peripheral blood, obtained on day 0 of AZD1222 vaccination. This clonotype originated in an adult in good health. The chain links TRBV6-5 to TRBJ1-5, with 9 nucleotides matching TRBD1. The CDR3 DNA sequence: TGTGCCAGCAGATACGATGGGACAGGGACAAGTTGGCCCCAGCATTTT. Its protein is CASRYDGTGTSWPQHF.